The 32 T cell receptor beta chains below all came from one sample that was sequenced in a study of CXCR3-negative and CXCR3-positive naive CD8 T cells. The antigens for these receptors are not known. Preparation of TRB cDNA libraries relied on 5' RACE carrying UMI labels. TCRdb reanalyzed the 5' RACE reads, giving one entry per CDR3 protein sequence and no DNA. This sample's table reports around 7,000 distinct CDR3 sequences. Overall study results and limits: Comparison of naive cells showed more hydrophobic TRB CDR3s in CXCR3-positive than in CXCR3-negative naive cells.

Source material: naive CXCR3+ CD8+ T cells from blood. The subset is: CD45RO-CCR7+CD27+CD95- naive CD8+ T cells expressing CXCR3 (TNR3+). The origin of the receptors is a human donor in good health. Some clones in this sample may be carry-over from other donors' samples.

V is TRBV29-1 and J is TRBJ1-6; the D call of TRBD1 rests on TCRdb alone, since no DNA is present to check it. The CDR3 consists of 11 residues. Per the germline V gene, CDR1 is SQVTM and CDR2 is ANQGSEA. CDR3 residues: CSVVQGNALHF.

Considering frequency, this clonotype is medium-sized. The genes are TRBV12-3 or TRBV12-4 and TRBJ2-7; as DNA is missing, the TRBD1 call by TCRdb cannot be tested. This CDR3 has 12 amino acids. The chain's CDR3 is CASRDRSGEQYF.

The rearrangement joins TRBV7-6 to TRBJ2-1; the D gene TCRdb calls, TRBD2, cannot be checked with no DNA. CDR1 is SGHVS and CDR2 is FNYEAQ in the germline V gene. This CDR3 is 17 amino acids long. The CDR3 sequence is CASSAPGLAGEDNEQFF.

This clonotype is called medium-sized based on its frequency. The chain links TRBV5-1 to TRBJ1-1; as DNA is missing, the TRBD1 call by TCRdb cannot be tested. This CDR3 has 15 residues. The germline V gene has CDR1 SGHRS and CDR2 YFSETQ. The CDR3 sequence: CASSLRQGQNTEAFF.

CDR3 sequence reads: CASSFDSQETQYF. J is TRBJ2-5 and V is TRBV12-3 or TRBV12-4; lacking DNA, the TRBD1 call made by TCRdb goes unchecked. The CDR3 is 13 amino acids.

The chain has TRBV7-2 and TRBJ2-5; the TRBD2 assignment by TCRdb is unverifiable without DNA. Germline CDR1 and CDR2: SGHTA and FQGNSA. CDR3 length: 14 amino acids. This CDR3 is CASSPWDLGETQYF.

The chain is built from TRBV11-2 and TRBJ2-3; the TRBD2 assignment by TCRdb is unverifiable without DNA. The CDR3 is 17 residues long. Germline-derived CDR1 and CDR2 are SGHAT and FQNNGV. CDR3 sequence reads: CASSSTSGIVSTDTQYF.

The rearrangement joins TRBV6-6 to TRBJ2-5. CDR3 length equals 16 residues. Germline CDR1 reads MNHNY; CDR2 reads SVGAGI (reference sequence). The CDR3 is CASSYEASNLQETQYF.

This clonotype is called medium-sized (0.01 to 0.1%) based on its frequency. Here the CDR3 reads CSVVGQVTYNEQFF. This sequence joins TRBV29-1 and TRBJ2-1; the TCRdb D gene call, TRBD1, has no DNA to confirm it. The CDR3 totals 14 residues. Germline loops: CDR1 SQVTM, CDR2 ANQGSEA.

This chain joins TRBV4-2 and TRBJ2-1; as DNA is missing, the TRBD1 call by TCRdb cannot be tested. The germline gives CDR1 LGHNA, CDR2 YNFKEQ. CDR3 length: 12 residues. This CDR3 reads CASSQDLRGQFF.

Its frequency marks this clonotype as medium-sized. V usage is TRBV6-5 and J usage is TRBJ2-7; TCRdb names TRBD2, which stays unverified in the absence of DNA. Germline V CDR1 and CDR2: MNHEY, SVGAGI. The CDR3 extends over 14 amino acids. The CDR3 sequence: CASSFAGGFNEQYF.

CDR3 region: CASSSTLKSSYNEQFF. The genes are TRBV28 and TRBJ2-1. CDR3 length equals 16 residues. CDR1 and CDR2 (germline): MDHEN, SYDVKM.

V usage is TRBV29-1 and J usage is TRBJ2-7; TCRdb picks TRBD1, but there is no DNA to check that call. Germline V gene lookup returns CDR1 SQVTM and CDR2 ANQGSEA. The CDR3 totals 12 residues. This CDR3 reads CSGVGQSSEQYF.

This chain's CDR3 is CASSPDSPSTDTQYF. The chain carries TRBV7-3 and TRBJ2-3; the D call of TRBD2 rests on TCRdb alone, since no DNA is present to check it. The CDR3 is 15 residues long. The germline CDR1 and CDR2 sequences are SGHTA and FQGTGA.

The gene calls are TRBV28 and TRBJ2-1. Looked up from germline, CDR1 is MDHEN and CDR2 is SYDVKM. This CDR3 is 16 amino acids long. The CDR3 is CASYSFKGTSYNEQFF.

Frequency places this clonotype as medium-sized. This chain joins TRBV7-9 and TRBJ2-6. The CDR3 runs 16 residues. The germline gives CDR1 SEHNR, CDR2 FQNEAQ (reference sequence). CDR3 sequence: CASSWFQASGANVLTF.

Frequency places this clonotype as medium-sized. The V call is TRBV7-2, the J call TRBJ2-7; there is no DNA to check the TCRdb D call of TRBD1. Germline V gene sequence: CDR1 SGHTA, CDR2 FQGNSA. The CDR3 spans 15 residues. The CDR3 sequence: CASSSPFVDSYEQYF.

The chain is built from TRBV29-1 and TRBJ2-7; TCRdb's D call of TRBD1 is untestable without DNA. The germline V gene has CDR1 SQVTM and CDR2 ANQGSEA. The CDR3 runs to 12 residues. The CDR3 spells CSVVAGAYEQYF.

By frequency, this clonotype is medium-sized. The chain employs TRBV29-1 and TRBJ2-5; absent DNA, TCRdb's TRBD2 call cannot be checked. Germline CDR1 is SQVTM and CDR2 is ANQGSEA. CDR3 size: 13 residues. CDR3 residues: CSVAGGAQETQYF.

This clonotype is identified as medium-sized (0.01 to 0.1%) from frequency. The chain carries TRBV12-3 or TRBV12-4 and TRBJ2-7; the TRBD1 assignment by TCRdb is unverifiable without DNA. The CDR3 has 12 residues. The CDR3 here is CASSGQGLEQYF.

The chain uses TRBV12-3 or TRBV12-4 and TRBJ1-1. This CDR3 region has 13 residues. CDR3 protein: CASSSSENTEAFF.

This sequence joins TRBV5-1 and TRBJ2-1. CDR3 length equals 14 residues. From germline, CDR1 is SGHRS and CDR2 YFSETQ. The CDR3 here is CASSLSGPNNEQFF.

Judged by frequency, this clonotype is medium-sized. The CDR3 is CSTSMGGPYEQYF. V usage is TRBV29-1 and J usage is TRBJ2-7; the TRBD1 assignment by TCRdb is unverifiable without DNA. The germline V gene encodes CDR1 SQVTM and CDR2 ANQGSEA. This CDR3 contains 13 residues.

The V gene is TRBV29-1, the J gene TRBJ2-2; TCRdb lists TRBD1, though no DNA is available to test this call. The V gene's germline CDR1 is SQVTM and CDR2 ANQGSEA. This CDR3 comprises 13 residues. The CDR3 sequence is CSVIGGRTGELFF.

The chain has TRBV3-1 and TRBJ2-5; TCRdb selects TRBD1, and the lack of DNA leaves this call unchecked. This CDR3 spans 15 amino acids. Germline V gene sequence: CDR1 LGHDT, CDR2 YNNKEL (reference sequence). The CDR3 reads CASSRQGAPDETQYF.

V is TRBV4-1 and J is TRBJ2-5; the TCRdb D gene call, TRBD2, has no DNA to confirm it. The germline gives CDR1 MGHRA, CDR2 YSYEKL. The CDR3 sequence is 13 residues long. The CDR3 protein is CASSGGNGETQYF.

Its frequency marks this clonotype as medium-sized. This chain links TRBV28 with TRBJ2-1. The germline CDR1 and CDR2 sequences are MDHEN and SYDVKM. This CDR3 contains 13 residues. CDR3 sequence: CASSLYTYNEQFF.

This chain links TRBV7-6 with TRBJ2-3; TCRdb lists TRBD2, though no DNA is available to test this call. The CDR3 is 19 residues long. Germline CDR1 reads SGHVS; CDR2 reads FNYEAQ. CDR3 in amino acids: CASSLAKRASGPHTDTQYF.

By frequency, this clonotype registers medium-sized (0.01 to 0.1%). The chain is built from TRBV3-1 and TRBJ2-1; the D gene TCRdb calls, TRBD2, cannot be checked with no DNA. Looked up from germline, CDR1 is LGHDT and CDR2 is YNNKEL (reference sequence). The CDR3 totals 16 residues. CDR3 region: CASSQVAGSSYNEQFF.

The gene calls are TRBV28 and TRBJ2-1; TCRdb gives TRBD1 as the D gene, but with no DNA this cannot be confirmed. Germline lookup yields CDR1 MDHEN and CDR2 SYDVKM. CDR3 length: 15 residues. CDR3 sequence reads: CASSPRGAPYNEQFF.

This chain joins TRBV3-1 and TRBJ2-5; TCRdb selects TRBD2, and the lack of DNA leaves this call unchecked. CDR1 is LGHDT, CDR2 YNNKEL, per germline (reference sequence). There are 17 residues in the CDR3. Here the CDR3 reads CASSQGLAGGPLETQYF.

The chain uses TRBV29-1 and TRBJ2-3; the TCRdb call, TRBD1, lacks DNA for checking. Germline values: CDR1 SQVTM, CDR2 ANQGSEA. This CDR3 comprises 15 residues. The chain's CDR3 is CSVDPLGLGTDTQYF.